The rows below give T cell receptor beta chains drawn from one sample of a study of T cells in Graves' hyperthyroidism and ophthalmopathy. TCRdb passed the multiplex PCR reads through MiXCR, listing each CDR3 protein once. The sample consists of 550,000 to 850,000 distinct CDR3 sequences, around 19% of them appearing once. The sequenced sample was blood. These receptors were collected from a woman aged 45-65 years with Graves' hyperthyroidism that later progressed to Graves' ophthalmopathy. Both conserved end residues are part of each CDR3. Fields, in order: clone size, J gene, D gene, V gene, CDR3 length, CDR3 protein. A D gene is named only where the DNA matches it firmly. A row's size may be missing; if present it is once, few, many or a size class.

size: NA; J: TRBJ2-7; D: NA; V: TRBV2; length: 12; CDR3: CASSEPPPEQYF
size: few; J: TRBJ2-5; D: NA; V: TRBV11-2; length: 14; CDR3: CASSLVRGGETQYF
size: NA; J: TRBJ1-1; D: NA; V: TRBV5-1; length: 17; CDR3: CASSLGLAGARNTEAFF
size: NA; J: TRBJ2-3; D: TRBD2; V: TRBV11-1; length: 16; CDR3: CASSPVAGGPTDTQYF
size: many; J: TRBJ1-2; D: NA; V: TRBV5-5; length: 14; CDR3: CASSFMGGSYGYTF
size: few; J: TRBJ1-5; D: TRBD1; V: TRBV6-5; length: 17; CDR3: CASSIGFGTGPNQPQHF
size: NA; J: TRBJ2-1; D: TRBD2; V: TRBV20-1; length: 14; CDR3: CSARGLAGGREQFF
size: few; J: TRBJ1-6; D: TRBD1; V: TRBV19; length: 14; CDR3: CASIGQANNSPLHF
size: NA; J: TRBJ1-1; D: NA; V: TRBV28; length: 13; CDR3: CASSLYKGTGAFF
size: many; J: TRBJ2-2; D: TRBD1; V: TRBV14; length: 13; CDR3: CASSLQGAGELFF
size: NA; J: TRBJ1-2; D: NA; V: TRBV27; length: 16; CDR3: CASSMRSWGLDYGYTF
size: many; J: TRBJ2-7; D: NA; V: TRBV29-1; length: 12; CDR3: CSVAGVGNEQYF
size: NA; J: TRBJ2-5; D: TRBD2; V: TRBV7-2; length: 18; CDR3: CASSLISGRSFVRETQYF
size: NA; J: TRBJ2-7; D: NA; V: TRBV4-1; length: 13; CDR3: CASSQPDTYEQYF
size: few; J: TRBJ1-4; D: NA; V: TRBV12-5; length: 15; CDR3: CASGLGGPVHEKLFF
size: NA; J: TRBJ2-6; D: NA; V: TRBV15; length: 14; CDR3: CATSSASGANVLTF
size: few; J: TRBJ1-2; D: NA; V: TRBV20-1; length: 13; CDR3: CSALVVGALGYTF
size: NA; J: TRBJ1-2; D: NA; V: TRBV7-2; length: 11; CDR3: CASSLYYGYTF